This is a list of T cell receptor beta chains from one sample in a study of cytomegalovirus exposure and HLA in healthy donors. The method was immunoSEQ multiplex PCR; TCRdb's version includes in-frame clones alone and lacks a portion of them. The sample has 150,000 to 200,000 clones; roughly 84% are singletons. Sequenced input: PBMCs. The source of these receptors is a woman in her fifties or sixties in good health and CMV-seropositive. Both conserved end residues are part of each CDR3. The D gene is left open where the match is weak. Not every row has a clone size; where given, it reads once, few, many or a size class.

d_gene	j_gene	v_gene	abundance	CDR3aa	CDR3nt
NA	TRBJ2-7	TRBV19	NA	CASSLRPVVYEQYF	TGTGCCAGTAGTCTACGCCCGGTGGTCTACGAGCAGTACTTC
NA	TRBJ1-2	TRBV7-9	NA	CASSFDRDYGYTF	TGTGCCAGCAGCTTTGACAGAGACTATGGCTACACCTTC
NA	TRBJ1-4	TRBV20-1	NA	CSAPLGEKLFF	TGCAGTGCTCCACTCGGTGAAAAACTGTTTTTT
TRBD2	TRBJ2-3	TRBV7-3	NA	CASSLVTSGGTDTQYF	TGTGCCAGCAGCTTAGTTACTAGCGGGGGGACAGATACGCAGTATTTT
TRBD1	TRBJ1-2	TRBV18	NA	CASRTGTGANYGYTF	TGTGCCAGCCGCACCGGGACAGGGGCTAACTATGGCTACACCTTC
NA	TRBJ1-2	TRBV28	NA	CASSSLGAGAHGYTF	TGTGCCAGCAGTTCCCTAGGGGCAGGAGCCCATGGCTACACCTTC
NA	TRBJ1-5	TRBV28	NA	CASSTQAQVQPQHF	TGTGCCAGCAGTACTCAGGCGCAGGTTCAGCCCCAGCATTTT
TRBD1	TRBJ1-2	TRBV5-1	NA	CASSLGFQGVNYGYTF	TGCGCCAGCAGCTTGGGCTTCCAGGGGGTCAACTATGGCTACACCTTC
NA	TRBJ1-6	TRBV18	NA	CASSSNLRGSNSPLHF	TGTGCCAGCTCTTCGAATCTGAGGGGGAGCAATTCACCCCTCCACTTT
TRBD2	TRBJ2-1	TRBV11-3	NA	CASSLVSGGPNEQFF	TGTGCCAGCAGCTTAGTCAGCGGGGGGCCGAATGAGCAGTTCTTC
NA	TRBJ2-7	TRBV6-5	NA	CASKQQGSEQYF	TGTGCCAGCAAACAACAGGGATCCGAGCAGTACTTC
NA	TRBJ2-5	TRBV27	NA	CASSSGGAFQETQYF	TGTGCCAGCAGTTCGGGCGGGGCATTCCAAGAGACCCAGTACTTC
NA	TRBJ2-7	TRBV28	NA	CASSTRPYEQYF	TGTGCCAGCAGTACTCGTCCATACGAGCAGTACTTC
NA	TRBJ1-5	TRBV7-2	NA	CASSDGSSNQPQHF	TGTGCCAGCAGCGACGGGTCGAGCAATCAGCCCCAGCATTTT
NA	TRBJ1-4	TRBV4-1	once	CASSQVFHVTATNEKLFF	TGCGCCAGCAGCCAAGTCTTTCATGTGACAGCAACCAATGAAAAACTGTTTTTT
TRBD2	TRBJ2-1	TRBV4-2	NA	CASSQGTSGGASYNEQFF	TGTGCCAGCAGCCAAGGGACTAGCGGGGGGGCCTCTTACAATGAGCAGTTCTTC
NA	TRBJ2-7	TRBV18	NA	CASSEQGTEQYF	TGTGCCAGCTCAGAACAGGGTACCGAGCAGTACTTC
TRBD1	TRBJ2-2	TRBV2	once	CASTGQLNTGELFF	TGTGCCAGCACGGGACAGCTGAACACCGGGGAGCTGTTTTTT
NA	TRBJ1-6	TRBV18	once	CASSRVGQPSGGSPLHF	TGTGCCAGCTCACGCGTCGGACAGCCTTCAGGTGGTTCACCCCTCCACTTT
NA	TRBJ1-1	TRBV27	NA	CASSKQRNTEAFF	TGTGCCAGCAGCAAACAACGTAACACTGAAGCTTTCTTT
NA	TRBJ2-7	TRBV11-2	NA	CASSLVFETTEQYF	TGTGCCAGCAGCTTAGTTTTTGAGACAACCGAGCAGTACTTC
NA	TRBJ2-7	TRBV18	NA	CASSPPALSSYEQYF	TGTGCCAGCTCACCACCCGCCTTGAGCTCCTACGAGCAGTACTTC
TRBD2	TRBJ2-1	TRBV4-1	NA	CASSQDILAGGYNEQFF	TGCGCCAGCAGCCAAGATATACTAGCGGGGGGGTACAATGAGCAGTTCTTC